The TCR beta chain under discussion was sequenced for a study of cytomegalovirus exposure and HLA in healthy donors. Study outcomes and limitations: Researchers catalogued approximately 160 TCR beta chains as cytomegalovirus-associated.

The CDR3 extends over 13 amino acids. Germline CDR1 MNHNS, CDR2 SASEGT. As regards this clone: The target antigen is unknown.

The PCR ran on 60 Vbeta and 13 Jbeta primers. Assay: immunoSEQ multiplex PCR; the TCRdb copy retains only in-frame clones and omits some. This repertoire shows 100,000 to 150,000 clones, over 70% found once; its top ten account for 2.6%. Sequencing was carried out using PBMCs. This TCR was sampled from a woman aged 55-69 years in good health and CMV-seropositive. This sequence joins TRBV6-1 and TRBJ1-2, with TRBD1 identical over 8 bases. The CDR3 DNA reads TGTGCGATCTCGACAGGGGCTAACTATGGCTACACCTTC. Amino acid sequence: CAISTGANYGYTF.